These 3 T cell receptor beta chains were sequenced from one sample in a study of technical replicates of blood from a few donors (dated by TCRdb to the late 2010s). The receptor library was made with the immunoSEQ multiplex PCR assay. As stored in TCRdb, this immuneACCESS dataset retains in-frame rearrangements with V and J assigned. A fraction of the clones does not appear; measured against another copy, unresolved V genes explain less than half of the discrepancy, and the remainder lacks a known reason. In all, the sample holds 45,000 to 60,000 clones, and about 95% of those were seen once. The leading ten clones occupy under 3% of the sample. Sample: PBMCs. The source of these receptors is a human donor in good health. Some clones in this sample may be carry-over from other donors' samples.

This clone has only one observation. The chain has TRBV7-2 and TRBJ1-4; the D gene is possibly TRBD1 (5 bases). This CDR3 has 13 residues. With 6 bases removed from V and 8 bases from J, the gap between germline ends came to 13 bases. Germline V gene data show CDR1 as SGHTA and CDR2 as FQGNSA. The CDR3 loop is CASRYRRGEKLFF. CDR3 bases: TGTGCCAGCAGGTACAGGAGAGGCGAAAAACTGTTTTTT.

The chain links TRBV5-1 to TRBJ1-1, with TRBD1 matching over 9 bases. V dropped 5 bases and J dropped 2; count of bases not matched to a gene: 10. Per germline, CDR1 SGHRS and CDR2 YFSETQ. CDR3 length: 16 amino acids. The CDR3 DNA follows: TGCGCCAGCAGTCAAGGACAGGGGAAGAGAAACACTGAAGCTTTCTTT. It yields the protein CASSQGQGKRNTEAFF.

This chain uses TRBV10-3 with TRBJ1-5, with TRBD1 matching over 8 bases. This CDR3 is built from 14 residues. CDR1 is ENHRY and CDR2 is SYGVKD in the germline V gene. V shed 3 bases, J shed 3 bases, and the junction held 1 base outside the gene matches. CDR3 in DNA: TGTGCCATCAGTGAACAGGGGGACAATCAGCCCCAGCATTTT. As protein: CAISEQGDNQPQHF.